This TCR beta chain is from a study of T cell responses to AZD1222 COVID-19 vaccine. TCRdb keeps only in-frame clones here, not all; method: immunoSEQ multiplex PCR. The sample comprises under 150,000 clones, approximately 90% of which are singletons, and 2% to 3% rests with the top ten. Turning to this clone: The antigen is undetermined.

Study-level points and caveats: Distributed over spike, vaccine-associated CD4 TCRs predominated at 160-218 and 743-854. Spike-specific TCR breadth and depth went up after people got two AZD1222 doses. The donor cohort was predominantly white British with a female majority, and clonal diversity may have been underestimated.

Germline V gives CDR1 SGDLS, CDR2 YYNGEE. V lost 0 bases and J lost 4; bases outside the gene matches: 13. The CDR3 has 20 amino acids. The TCR comes from an adult in good health. Sequenced material: peripheral blood, taken on day 0 of AZD1222 vaccination. This sequence joins TRBV9 and TRBJ2-7; 16 nucleotides align to TRBD2. Here the CDR3 reads CASSVARGTSGRAGGYEQYF. CDR3 nucleotide sequence: TGTGCCAGCAGCGTAGCCCGGGGGACTAGCGGGAGGGCCGGAGGATACGAGCAGTACTTC.